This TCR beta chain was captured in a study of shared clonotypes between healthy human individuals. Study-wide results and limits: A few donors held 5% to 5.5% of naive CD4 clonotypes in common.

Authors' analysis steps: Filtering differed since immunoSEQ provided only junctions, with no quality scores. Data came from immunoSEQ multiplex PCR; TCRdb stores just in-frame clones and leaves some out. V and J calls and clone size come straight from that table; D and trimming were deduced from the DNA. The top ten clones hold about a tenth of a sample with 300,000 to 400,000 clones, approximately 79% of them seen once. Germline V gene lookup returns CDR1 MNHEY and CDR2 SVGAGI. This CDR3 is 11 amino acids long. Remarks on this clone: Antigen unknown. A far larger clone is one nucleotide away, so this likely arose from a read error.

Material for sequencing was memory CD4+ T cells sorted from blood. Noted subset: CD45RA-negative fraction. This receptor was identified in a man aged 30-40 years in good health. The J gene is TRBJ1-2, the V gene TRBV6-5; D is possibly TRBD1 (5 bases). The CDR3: CANSSGYGYTF. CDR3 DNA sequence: TGTGCCAACAGTTCAGGGTATGGCTACACCTTC.